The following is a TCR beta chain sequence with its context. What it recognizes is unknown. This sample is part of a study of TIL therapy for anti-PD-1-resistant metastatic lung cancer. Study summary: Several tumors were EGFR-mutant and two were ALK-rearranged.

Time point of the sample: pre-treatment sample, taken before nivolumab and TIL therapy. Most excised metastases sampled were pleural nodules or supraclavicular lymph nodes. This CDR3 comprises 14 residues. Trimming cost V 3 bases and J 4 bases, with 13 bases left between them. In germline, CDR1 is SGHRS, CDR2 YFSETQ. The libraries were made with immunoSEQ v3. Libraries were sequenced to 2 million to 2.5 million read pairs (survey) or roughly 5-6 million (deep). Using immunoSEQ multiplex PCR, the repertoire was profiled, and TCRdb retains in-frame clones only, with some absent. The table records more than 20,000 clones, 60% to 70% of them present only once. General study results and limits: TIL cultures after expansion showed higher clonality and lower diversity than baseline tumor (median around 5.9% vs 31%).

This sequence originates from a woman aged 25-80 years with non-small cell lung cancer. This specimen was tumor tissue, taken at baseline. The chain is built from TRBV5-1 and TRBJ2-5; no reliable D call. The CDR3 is CASSSPGSGETQYF. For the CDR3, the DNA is TGCGCCAGCAGCTCCCCCGGATCTGGAGAGACCCAGTACTTC.